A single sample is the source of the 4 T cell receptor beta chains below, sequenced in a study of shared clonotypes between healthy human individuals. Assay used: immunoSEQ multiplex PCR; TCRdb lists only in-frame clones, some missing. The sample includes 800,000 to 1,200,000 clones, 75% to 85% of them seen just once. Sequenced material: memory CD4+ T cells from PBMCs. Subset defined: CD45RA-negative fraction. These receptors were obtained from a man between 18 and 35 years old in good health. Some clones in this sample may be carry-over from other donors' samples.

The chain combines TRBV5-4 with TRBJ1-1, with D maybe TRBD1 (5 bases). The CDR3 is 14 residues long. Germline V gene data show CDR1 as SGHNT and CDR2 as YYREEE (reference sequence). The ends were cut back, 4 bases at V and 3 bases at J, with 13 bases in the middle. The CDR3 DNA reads TGTGCCAGCAGCCCAAGGGGCAGGGACACTGAAGCTTTCTTT. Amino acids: CASSPRGRDTEAFF.

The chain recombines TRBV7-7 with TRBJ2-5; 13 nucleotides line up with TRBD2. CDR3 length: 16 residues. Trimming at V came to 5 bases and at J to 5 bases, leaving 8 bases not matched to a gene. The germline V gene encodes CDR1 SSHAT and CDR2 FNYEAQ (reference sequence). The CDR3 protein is CASSERLAGGKETQYF. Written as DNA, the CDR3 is TGTGCCAGCAGCGAACGACTAGCGGGAGGCAAGGAGACCCAGTACTTC.

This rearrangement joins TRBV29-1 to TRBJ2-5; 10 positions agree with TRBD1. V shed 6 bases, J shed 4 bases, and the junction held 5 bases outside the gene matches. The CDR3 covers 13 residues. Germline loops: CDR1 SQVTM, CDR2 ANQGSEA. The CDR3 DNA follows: TGCAGCGTCTGGACAGGGGGGGGAGAGACCCAGTACTTC. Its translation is CSVWTGGGETQYF.

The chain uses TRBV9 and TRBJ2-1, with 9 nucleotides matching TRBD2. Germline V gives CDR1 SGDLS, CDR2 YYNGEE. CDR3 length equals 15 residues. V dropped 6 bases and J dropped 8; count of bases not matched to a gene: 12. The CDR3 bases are TGTGCCAGCACCCCGAGGGGACTAGCTATCGATGAGCAGTTCTTC. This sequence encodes CASTPRGLAIDEQFF.